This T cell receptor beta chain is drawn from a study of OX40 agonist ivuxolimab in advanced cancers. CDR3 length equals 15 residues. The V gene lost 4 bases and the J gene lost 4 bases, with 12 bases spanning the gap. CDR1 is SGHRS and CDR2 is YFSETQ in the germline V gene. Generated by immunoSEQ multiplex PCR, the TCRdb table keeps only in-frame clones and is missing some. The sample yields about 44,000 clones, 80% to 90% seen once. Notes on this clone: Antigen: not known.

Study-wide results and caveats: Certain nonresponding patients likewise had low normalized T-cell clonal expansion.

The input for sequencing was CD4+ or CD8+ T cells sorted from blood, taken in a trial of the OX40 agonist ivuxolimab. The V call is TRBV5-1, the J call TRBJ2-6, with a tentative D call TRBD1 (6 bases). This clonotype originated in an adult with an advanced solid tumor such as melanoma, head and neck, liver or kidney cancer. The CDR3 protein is CASSDTGPGANVLTF. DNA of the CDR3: TGCGCCAGCAGCGACACAGGGCCCGGGGCCAACGTCCTGACTTTC.